The clone carrying this TCR beta chain was observed a handful of times. The data are from a study of CD4 and CD8 cells across lung adenocarcinoma regions. Localized lung adenocarcinoma, a non-small cell lung cancer, affected the donors. Each CDR3 protein is one row after TCRdb ran MiXCR on the PCR reads. The sample contains around 25,000 distinct CDR3 sequences, under 60% of which appear only once. The V and J ends lost 7 bases and 5 bases respectively, with 17 bases between them. CDR1 is MNHNS and CDR2 is SASEGT in the germline V gene. The CDR3 covers 14 residues. The chain recombines TRBV6-1 with TRBJ1-2, with D possibly being TRBD1 (6 bases). This receptor was obtained from a male donor with lung adenocarcinoma. The CD4 and CD8 labels of this study may be unreliable. Material: CD8+ T cells from the center of a lung tumor. CDR3 loop: CASNERDKEYGYTF. The CDR3 bases are TGTGCCAGCAATGAGAGGGACAAGGAGTATGGCTACACCTTC.